Below, one T cell receptor beta chain is given with its context. This entry belongs to a study of shared clonotypes between healthy human individuals. Per the authors' pipeline: Junction-only immunoSEQ sequences carried no quality scores, so filtering differed. This table comes from immunoSEQ multiplex PCR, and its TCRdb copy is limited to in-frame clones, with some not included. V, J and clone size are those of that table, while D and trimming were read from the DNA. Of hundreds of thousands of clones in the sample, approximately 96% are singletons; the top ten hold approximately 0.11%. V shed 8 bases and J shed 10 bases, with 9 bases lying between them. The CDR3 is 10 amino acids. Germline-derived CDR1 and CDR2 are SEHNR and FQNEAQ (reference sequence). Naive CD8 isolation took CD45RO-negative cells positively selected for CCR7 and excluded terminally differentiated effector memory CD45RA+ cells.

The chain combines TRBV7-9 with TRBJ2-1; tentative D call: TRBD2 (6 bases). The material sequenced was naive CD8+ T cells sorted from blood. This clonotype originated in a woman in her 30s in good health. The CDR3, as DNA: TGTGCCAGCTGGGGGGAGGAGCAGTTCTTC. It encodes CASWGEEQFF.